The 6 T cell receptor beta chains below were found in one sample sequenced in a study of OX40 agonist ivuxolimab in advanced cancers. Assay used: immunoSEQ multiplex PCR; TCRdb lists only in-frame clones, some missing. This sample yields some 77,000 clones, of which 90% are seen a single time; 1.5% to 2% belongs to the top ten. Sequences were derived from CD4+ or CD8+ T cells sorted from blood, sampled in a trial of the OX40 agonist ivuxolimab. These receptor sequences come from an adult with an advanced solid tumor such as melanoma, head and neck, liver or kidney cancer.

The chain carries TRBV6-6 and TRBJ1-2; no clear D gene. The V and J ends lost 8 bases and 8 bases respectively, with 15 bases between them. This CDR3 is built from 12 residues. The germline CDR1 and CDR2 sequences are MNHNY and SVGAGI (reference sequence). DNA of the CDR3: TGTGCCAGCGTTACAGAGGGAAGGGGCTACACCTTC. Protein: CASVTEGRGYTF.

V usage is TRBV5-6 and J usage is TRBJ2-7, with 7 nucleotides matching TRBD1. Trimming at V came to 4 bases and at J to 3 bases, leaving 4 bases not matched to a gene. CDR3 length: 13 residues. CDR1 is SGHDT, CDR2 YYEEEE, per germline. The CDR3 coding sequence is TGTGCCAGCAGCAGGGACAGAAGCTACGAGCAGTACTTC. It encodes CASSRDRSYEQYF.

The chain links TRBV10-2 to TRBJ1-5; 7 bases map to TRBD1. Germline loops: CDR1 WSHSY, CDR2 SAAADI. The J segment lost 2 bases and the V segment lost 8 bases, leaving 6 bases of the junction unmatched. The CDR3 extends over 14 amino acids. The CDR3 protein is CASSDRARNQPQHF. In DNA form, the CDR3 reads TGCGCCAGCTCCGACAGGGCGCGCAATCAGCCCCAGCATTTT.

The chain employs TRBV10-3 and TRBJ2-7, with 8 bases that match TRBD2. This CDR3 has 11 amino acids. Germline lookup yields CDR1 ENHRY and CDR2 SYGVKD. The trim removed 10 bases at V and 3 bases at J, leaving 2 bases unmatched. CDR3 sequence (DNA): TGTGCCAGCGGGACTAGCTACGAGCAGTACTTC. It codes for CASGTSYEQYF.

The genes are TRBV7-9 and TRBJ1-1, with 8 bases lining up with TRBD1. Germline V gene lookup returns CDR1 SEHNR and CDR2 FQNEAQ (reference sequence). With 5 bases clipped from V and 4 bases from J, the junction kept 15 bases outside the gene matches. The CDR3 spans 17 residues. This CDR3 reads CASSDPGSGGAVTEAFF. The CDR3 nucleotides are TGTGCCAGCAGCGATCCCGGTTCAGGGGGCGCAGTCACTGAAGCTTTCTTT.

J is TRBJ2-7 and V is TRBV19; D remains ambiguous. Germline V gene lookup returns CDR1 LNHDA and CDR2 SQIVND (reference sequence). With 9 bases removed from V and 4 bases from J, the gap between germline ends came to 13 bases. This CDR3 spans 12 amino acids. As DNA, the CDR3 is TGTGCCAGCGCCCCGGCCTGGTACGAGCAGTACTTC. This translates into CASAPAWYEQYF.